Presented here are 27 T cell receptor beta chains from one specimen sequenced in a study of blood T cell repertoires in COVID-19. TCRdb's table, derived via immunoSEQ multiplex PCR, lists solely in-frame clones and lacks some. This table holds 100,000 to 150,000 clones, 86% found once. The sequenced material came from peripheral blood. The receptors come from a woman in her 70s with COVID-19, enrolled during active disease.

This clone was counted a single time. The chain employs TRBV5-1 and TRBJ2-5; 9 bases match TRBD2. CDR1 and CDR2 (germline): SGHRS, YFSETQ. The CDR3 covers 14 residues. Trimming at V came to 7 bases and at J to 5 bases, leaving 9 bases not matched to a gene. CDR3 in amino acids: CASPGGGDYETQYF. The CDR3 DNA is TGCGCCAGCCCTGGCGGGGGGGATTATGAGACCCAGTACTTC.

The rearrangement joins TRBV5-4 to TRBJ2-3; 11 nucleotides line up with TRBD1. The CDR3 sequence is 15 residues long. The germline gives CDR1 SGHNT, CDR2 YYREEE (reference sequence). V was clipped by 3 bases and J by 8 bases; unmatched bases: 8. The CDR3 here is CASSYRDRGVGTQYF. The CDR3 bases are TGTGCCAGCAGCTACCGGGACAGGGGGGTGGGTACGCAGTATTTT.

The chain couples TRBV2 to TRBJ2-7, with a possible D match to TRBD1 (5 bases). CDR3 length: 15 residues. With 5 bases removed from V and 1 base from J, the gap between germline ends came to 15 bases. Germline V gene data show CDR1 as SNHLY and CDR2 as FYNNEI. The CDR3 is CASSRGAGLSYEQYF. CDR3 coding DNA: TGTGCCAGCAGTCGTGGGGCCGGTTTGTCCTACGAGCAGTACTTC.

CDR3 bases: TGTGCCAGTAGCCCCAGGGATTACTATGGCTACACCTTC. It is translated as CASSPRDYYGYTF. The chain joins TRBV19 to TRBJ1-2; a weak D match, TRBD1 (5 bases). The CDR3 totals 13 residues. The V and J ends lost 6 bases and 3 bases respectively, with 11 bases between them. Per the germline V gene, CDR1 is LNHDA and CDR2 is SQIVND (reference sequence). Full variable domain (outside the CDR3, taken from reference TRBV19 and TRBJ1-2): DGGITQSPKYLFRKEGQNVTLSCEQNLNHDAMYWYRQDPGQGLRLIYYSQIVNDFQKGDIAEGYSVSREKKESFPLTVTSAQKNPTAFYLCASSPRDYYGYTFGSGTRLTVV.

V and J are TRBV29-1 and TRBJ1-5, with 7 bases fitting TRBD1. CDR1 and CDR2 from the germline V gene are SQVTM and ANQGSEA. V shed 2 bases, J shed 2 bases, and the junction held 6 bases outside the gene matches. This CDR3 region has 15 residues. The CDR3 DNA is TGCAGCGTTGAAATAACAGGGGAGGGCAATCAGCCCCAGCATTTT. Translated: CSVEITGEGNQPQHF. The entire variable domain, with the rest obtained from reference TRBV29-1 and TRBJ1-5, is as follows: SAVISQKPSRDICQRGTSLTIQCQVDSQVTMMFWYRQQPGQSLTLIATANQGSEATYESGFVIDKFPISRPNLTFSTLTVSNMSPEDSSIYLCSVEITGEGNQPQHFGDGTRLSIL.

The chain recombines TRBV4-1 with TRBJ2-5, with a possible D match to TRBD2 (7 bases). Germline CDR1 is MGHRA and CDR2 is YSYEKL. Trimming cost V 0 bases and J 2 bases, with 13 bases left between them. This CDR3 contains 16 residues. The CDR3 DNA is TGCGCCAGCAGCCAAGATCGGCGGGGGCAGCAAGAGACCCAGTACTTC. Amino acid sequence: CASSQDRRGQQETQYF.

The chain uses TRBV9 and TRBJ2-5; D remains ambiguous. This CDR3 spans 13 amino acids. V gave up 4 bases and J gave up 7 bases, with 14 bases separating them. Germline V CDR1 and CDR2: SGDLS, YYNGEE. CDR3: CASSTQMSGTQYF. In DNA form, the CDR3 reads TGTGCCAGCAGCACACAAATGTCGGGGACCCAGTACTTC.

The chain is built from TRBV15 and TRBJ2-7, with 9 bases that match TRBD1. The CDR3 has 13 amino acids. Germline assignment: CDR1 LNHNV and CDR2 YYDKDF (reference sequence). Losses at the gene ends were 4 bases for V and 3 bases for J; bases not matched to a gene: 1. The CDR3 reads CATSTGQGYEQYF. CDR3 DNA: TGTGCCACCAGCACGGGACAGGGCTACGAGCAGTACTTC.

V gene TRBV29-1 combines with J gene TRBJ1-1; maybe TRBD1 (5 bases). V shed 4 bases and J shed 4 bases, with 13 bases lying between them. CDR1 SQVTM and CDR2 ANQGSEA come from the germline V gene. This CDR3 spans 13 amino acids. The CDR3 region has the DNA TGCAGCGTTGTAACCCCCGGGGGCACTGAAGCTTTCTTT. This codes for CSVVTPGGTEAFF.

The chain couples TRBV18 to TRBJ1-1, with TRBD1 matching over 9 bases. J lost 0 bases, V lost 2 bases, and 1 base had no gene match. The CDR3 has 15 amino acids. Germline V gene data show CDR1 as KGHSH and CDR2 as LQKENI. CDR3: CASSPDRGVNTEAFF. The CDR3 DNA reads as TGTGCCAGCTCACCAGACAGGGGGGTGAACACTGAAGCTTTCTTT.

The chain couples TRBV20-1 to TRBJ2-7; 7 bases are a match to TRBD1. This CDR3 has 13 amino acids. V shed 3 bases and J 5 bases; nucleotides not matched to a gene: 7. Germline loops: CDR1 DFQATT, CDR2 SNEGSKA (reference sequence). The chain's CDR3 is CSASRAGGHEQYF. DNA for the CDR3: TGCAGTGCTAGTCGGGCAGGGGGACACGAGCAGTACTTC.

This sequence joins TRBV5-1 and TRBJ1-1; D is possibly TRBD1 (6 bases). Germline V gives CDR1 SGHRS, CDR2 YFSETQ. This CDR3 is built from 14 residues. Trimming stripped 6 bases from V and 0 bases from J, with 12 bases between. CDR3 sequence reads: CASNLGGMNTEAFF. The DNA of the CDR3 is TGCGCCAGCAATTTAGGGGGTATGAACACTGAAGCTTTCTTT.

The V call is TRBV11-2, the J call TRBJ2-3, with no clear D. This CDR3 region has 12 residues. Deletions cut 2 bases from V and 4 bases from J, with 4 bases between. Germline V gene data show CDR1 as SGHAT and CDR2 as FQNNGV. CDR3 amino acids: CASSLSADTQYF. The CDR3 bases are TGTGCCAGCAGCTTAAGCGCAGATACGCAGTATTTT.

The rearrangement joins TRBV5-6 to TRBJ1-1; D perhaps matches TRBD1 (5 bases). The germline CDR1 and CDR2 sequences are SGHDT and YYEEEE. Trimming took off 3 bases at V and 0 bases at J, with 18 bases between the two ends. The CDR3 is 17 residues long. The CDR3 here is CASSSNQGIQVNTEAFF. The CDR3 DNA is TGTGCCAGCAGCTCTAACCAGGGAATCCAAGTGAACACTGAAGCTTTCTTT.

The J gene is TRBJ2-1, the V gene TRBV3-1 (or the pseudogene TRBV3-2); the D gene is possibly TRBD2 (6 bases). Germline V gene sequence: CDR1 LGHDT, CDR2 YNNKEL (reference sequence). The CDR3 loop spans 15 amino acids. V lost 0 bases and J 2 bases, leaving 8 bases between the germline ends. The CDR3 protein is CASSQDTGAYNEQFF. CDR3 bases: TGTGCCAGCAGCCAAGATACGGGGGCCTACAATGAGCAGTTCTTC.

This clone was recorded only once. This chain connects TRBV5-1 to TRBJ2-3; 7 positions agree with TRBD2. Germline V gene sequence: CDR1 SGHRS, CDR2 YFSETQ. Trimming took 5 bases from V and 5 from J; bases not matched to a gene: 8. CDR3 length: 14 residues. CDR3 DNA: TGCGCCAGCAGTCCCTGGGTAGCGGGAGATACGCAGTATTTT. Protein: CASSPWVAGDTQYF.

The gene calls are TRBV19 and TRBJ2-5; the match to TRBD2 covers 9 bases. Germline V gives CDR1 LNHDA, CDR2 SQIVND (reference sequence). The ends lost 5 bases at V and 3 bases at J; junction bases unmatched: 13. The CDR3 extends over 17 amino acids. CDR3 in DNA: TGTGCCAGTAGTCAAGGAGCGGGGGGTACCAAAAAAGAGACCCAGTACTTC. Amino acid sequence: CASSQGAGGTKKETQYF.

The gene calls are TRBV28 and TRBJ2-7; no clear D gene. CDR1 and CDR2 (germline): MDHEN, SYDVKM. V dropped 0 bases and J dropped 0 bases, with 9 bases sitting between them. The CDR3 contains 15 residues. The CDR3 coding sequence is TGTGCCAGCAGTTTATGGGCCCTCCCCTCCTACGAGCAGTACTTC. Protein sequence: CASSLWALPSYEQYF.

This clone was recorded a few times. The J gene is TRBJ2-1, the V gene TRBV4-2; D is possibly TRBD2 (6 bases). The V end lost 1 base, the J end lost 5 bases, and 15 bases lay between the germline ends. Germline values: CDR1 LGHNA, CDR2 YNFKEQ. The CDR3 totals 16 residues. The CDR3 loop reads CASSQVTRLYHNEQFF. The CDR3 region has the DNA TGTGCCAGCAGCCAAGTGACTAGGCTTTACCACAATGAGCAGTTCTTC.

In its sample, this clone was seen once. The chain has TRBV9 and TRBJ2-7, with TRBD1 as a possible D gene (5 bases). The CDR3 is 14 amino acids. Trimming left V 0 bases short and J 6 bases short, with 13 bases between. Per germline, CDR1 SGDLS and CDR2 YYNGEE. The CDR3 sequence is CASSVAGRDPEQYF. The DNA of the CDR3 is TGTGCCAGCAGCGTAGCTGGCAGGGATCCCGAGCAGTACTTC.

The V call is TRBV5-1, the J call TRBJ1-1; D is unclear. CDR1 is SGHRS and CDR2 is YFSETQ in the germline V gene. V shed 5 bases and J shed 3 bases, with 20 bases lying between them. The CDR3 is 16 amino acids. The CDR3 region has the DNA TGCGCCAGCAGACCCCAGGAGGCAGCCCCTCACACTGAAGCTTTCTTT. It codes for CASRPQEAAPHTEAFF. Variable domain in full (rest from reference TRBV5-1 and TRBJ1-1): KAGVTQTPRYLIKTRGQQVTLSCSPISGHRSVSWYQQTPGQGLQFLFEYFSETQRNKGNFPGRFSGRQFSNSRSEMNVSTLELGDSALYLCASRPQEAAPHTEAFFGQGTRLTVV.

The genes are TRBV21-1 and TRBJ2-2; TRBD2, the table's D call, was not compared with the DNA. TRBV21-1 is annotated as a pseudogene. The CDR3 is made up of 17 amino acids. The CDR3 region is CASSWGGRQTNTGELFF. In DNA, the CDR3 is TGTGCCAGCAGCTGGGGGGGGCGACAGACGAACACCGGGGAGCTGTTTTTT.

This sequence joins TRBV5-6 and TRBJ1-2, with D possibly being TRBD1 (6 bases). Germline V CDR1 and CDR2: SGHDT, YYEEEE. CDR3 length: 12 amino acids. Between the trimmed V and J ends, which lost 4 bases and 6 bases, there was a span of 10 bases. CDR3 DNA sequence: TGTGCCAGCAGCGGGGGCGCGAATGGCTACACCTTC. This sequence encodes CASSGGANGYTF.

This chain joins TRBV18 and TRBJ1-2, with 8 positions matching TRBD1. Trimming cost V 3 bases and J 3 bases; bases outside gene matches: 0. Germline V gives CDR1 KGHSH, CDR2 LQKENI. The CDR3 has 13 residues. The CDR3, as DNA: TGTGCCAGCTCACCGACAGGGGACTATGGCTACACCTTC. Translating it yields CASSPTGDYGYTF.

The chain recombines TRBV20-1 with TRBJ1-2; D remains unclear. V lost 6 bases and J 2 bases, leaving 7 bases between the germline ends. The germline gives CDR1 DFQATT, CDR2 SNEGSKA (reference sequence). The CDR3 sequence is 11 residues long. CDR3 residues: CSAAGNYGYTF. In nucleotides, the CDR3 is TGCAGTGCAGCGGGAAACTATGGCTACACCTTC.

The CDR3 sequence: CAWTPGQVGRQPQHF. The CDR3 DNA sequence: TGTGCCTGGACGCCGGGACAGGTAGGGCGGCAGCCCCAGCATTTT. V gene TRBV30 combines with J gene TRBJ1-5, with 8 bases identical to TRBD1. This CDR3 has 15 residues. Germline V lookup: CDR1 GTSNPN, CDR2 SVGIG (reference sequence). Trimming at V came to 4 bases and at J to 7 bases, leaving 12 bases not matched to a gene.

In regard to this clone: The same CDR3 can be traced to other DNA sequences in this sample. This rearrangement joins TRBV21-1 to TRBJ1-1; TRBD1 is the table's D call, not checked against the DNA. TRBV21-1 is classified as a pseudogene. This CDR3 spans 19 amino acids. The CDR3 DNA follows: TGTGCCAGCAGCCCGAGTGGGGACAGCTTAGCCTCTATGAACACTGAAGCTTTCTTT. Its protein product is CASSPSGDSLASMNTEAFF.